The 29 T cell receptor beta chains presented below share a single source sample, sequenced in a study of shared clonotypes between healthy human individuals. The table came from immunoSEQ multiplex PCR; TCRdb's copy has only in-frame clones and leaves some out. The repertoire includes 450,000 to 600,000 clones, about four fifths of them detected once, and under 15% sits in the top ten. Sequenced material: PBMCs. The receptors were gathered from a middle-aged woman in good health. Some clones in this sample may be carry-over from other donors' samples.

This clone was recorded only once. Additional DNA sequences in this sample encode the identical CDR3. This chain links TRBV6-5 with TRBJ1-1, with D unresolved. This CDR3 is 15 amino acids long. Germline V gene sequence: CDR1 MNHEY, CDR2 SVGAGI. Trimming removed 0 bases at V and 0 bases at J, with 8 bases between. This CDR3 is CASSYSTGMNTEAFF. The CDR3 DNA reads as TGTGCCAGCAGTTACTCGACGGGCATGAACACTGAAGCTTTCTTT.

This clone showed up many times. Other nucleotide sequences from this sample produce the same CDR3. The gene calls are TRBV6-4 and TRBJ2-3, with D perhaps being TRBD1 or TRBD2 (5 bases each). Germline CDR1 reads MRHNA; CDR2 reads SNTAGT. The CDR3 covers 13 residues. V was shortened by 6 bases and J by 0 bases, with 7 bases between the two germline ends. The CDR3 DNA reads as TGTGCCAGCAGCGGGGCTAGCACAGATACGCAGTATTTT. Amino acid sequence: CASSGASTDTQYF.

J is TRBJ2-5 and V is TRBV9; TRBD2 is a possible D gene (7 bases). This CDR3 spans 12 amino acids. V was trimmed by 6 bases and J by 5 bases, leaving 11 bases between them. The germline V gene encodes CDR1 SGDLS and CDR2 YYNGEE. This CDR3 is CASKGGGETQYF. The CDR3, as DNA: TGTGCCAGCAAGGGAGGGGGGGAGACCCAGTACTTC.

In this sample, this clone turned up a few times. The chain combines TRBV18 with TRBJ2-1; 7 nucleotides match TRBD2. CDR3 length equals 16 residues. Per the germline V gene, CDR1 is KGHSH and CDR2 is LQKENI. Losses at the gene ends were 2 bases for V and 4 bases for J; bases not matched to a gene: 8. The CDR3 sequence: CASSPGRAGAYNEQFF. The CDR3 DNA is TGTGCCAGCTCACCAGGTCGGGCGGGAGCTTACAATGAGCAGTTCTTC.

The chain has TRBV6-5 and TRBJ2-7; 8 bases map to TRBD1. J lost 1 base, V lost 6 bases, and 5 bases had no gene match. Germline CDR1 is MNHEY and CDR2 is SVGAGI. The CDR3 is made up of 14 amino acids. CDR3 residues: CASRRGQVSYEQYF. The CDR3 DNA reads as TGTGCCAGCAGGAGGGGACAGGTGTCCTACGAGCAGTACTTC.

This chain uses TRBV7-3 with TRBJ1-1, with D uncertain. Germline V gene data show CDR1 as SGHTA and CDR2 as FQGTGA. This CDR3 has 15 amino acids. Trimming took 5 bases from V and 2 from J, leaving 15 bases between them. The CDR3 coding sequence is TGTGCCAGCAGCCTAAATCCGGTTCCCAACACTGAAGCTTTCTTT. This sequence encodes CASSLNPVPNTEAFF.

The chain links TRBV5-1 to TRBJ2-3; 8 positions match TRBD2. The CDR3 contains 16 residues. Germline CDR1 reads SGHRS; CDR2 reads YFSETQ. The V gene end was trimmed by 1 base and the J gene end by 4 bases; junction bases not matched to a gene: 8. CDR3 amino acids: CASSLYSGVNADTQYF. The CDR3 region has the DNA TGCGCCAGCAGCTTGTATAGCGGGGTCAATGCAGATACGCAGTATTTT. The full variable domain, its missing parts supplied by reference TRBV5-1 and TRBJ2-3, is KAGVTQTPRYLIKTRGQQVTLSCSPISGHRSVSWYQQTPGQGLQFLFEYFSETQRNKGNFPGRFSGRQFSNSRSEMNVSTLELGDSALYLCASSLYSGVNADTQYFGPGTRLTVL.

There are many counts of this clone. CDR3: CASISTGETQYF. DNA for the CDR3: TGTGCCAGCATCTCGACAGGAGAGACCCAGTACTTC. This chain links TRBV2 with TRBJ2-5; TRBD1 is a possible D gene (6 bases). V was cut by 7 bases and J by 4 bases, with 10 bases left in between. CDR3 length: 12 residues. Germline V CDR1 and CDR2: SNHLY, FYNNEI.

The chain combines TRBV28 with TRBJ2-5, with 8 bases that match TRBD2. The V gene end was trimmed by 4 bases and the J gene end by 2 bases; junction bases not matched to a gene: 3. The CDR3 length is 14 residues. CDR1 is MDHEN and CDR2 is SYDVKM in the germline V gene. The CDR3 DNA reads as TGTGCCAGCAGTTCCCGGGAGGGACAAGAGACCCAGTACTTC. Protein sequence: CASSSREGQETQYF. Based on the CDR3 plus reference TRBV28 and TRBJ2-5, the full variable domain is DVKVTQSSRYLVKRTGEKVFLECVQDMDHENMFWYRQDPGLGLRLIYFSYDVKMKEKGDIPEGYSVSREKKERFSLILESASTNQTSMYLCASSSREGQETQYFGPGTRLLVL.

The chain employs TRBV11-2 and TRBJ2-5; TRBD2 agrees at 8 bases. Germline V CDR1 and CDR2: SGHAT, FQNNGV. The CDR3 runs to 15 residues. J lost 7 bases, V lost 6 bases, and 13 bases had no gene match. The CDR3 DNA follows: TGTGCCAGCAGGTCAGCGGGAGCGAAATTGGGGACCCAGTACTTC. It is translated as CASRSAGAKLGTQYF.

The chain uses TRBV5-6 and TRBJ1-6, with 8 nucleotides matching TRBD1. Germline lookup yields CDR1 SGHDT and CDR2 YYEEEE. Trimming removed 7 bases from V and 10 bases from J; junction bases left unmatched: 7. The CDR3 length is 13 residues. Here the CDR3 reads CASHQGASSPLHF. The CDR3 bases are TGTGCCAGCCATCAGGGGGCATCCTCACCCCTCCACTTT. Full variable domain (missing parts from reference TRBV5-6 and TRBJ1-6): DAGVTQSPTHLIKTRGQQVTLRCSPKSGHDTVSWYQQALGQGPQFIFQYYEEEERQRGNFPDRFSGHQFPNYSSELNVNALLLGDSALYLCASHQGASSPLHFGNGTRLTVT.

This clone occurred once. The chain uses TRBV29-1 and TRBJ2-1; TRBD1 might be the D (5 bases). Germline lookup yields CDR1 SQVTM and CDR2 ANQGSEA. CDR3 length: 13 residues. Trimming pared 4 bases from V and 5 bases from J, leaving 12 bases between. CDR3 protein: CSVGGGYNNEQFF. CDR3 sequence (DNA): TGCAGCGTTGGGGGCGGCTACAACAATGAGCAGTTCTTC.

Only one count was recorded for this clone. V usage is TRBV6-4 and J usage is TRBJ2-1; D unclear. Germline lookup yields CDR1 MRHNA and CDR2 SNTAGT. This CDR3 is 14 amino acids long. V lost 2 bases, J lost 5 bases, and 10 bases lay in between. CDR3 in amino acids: CASSDRSKDNEQFF. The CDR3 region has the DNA TGTGCCAGCAGTGACCGAAGTAAAGACAATGAGCAGTTCTTC.

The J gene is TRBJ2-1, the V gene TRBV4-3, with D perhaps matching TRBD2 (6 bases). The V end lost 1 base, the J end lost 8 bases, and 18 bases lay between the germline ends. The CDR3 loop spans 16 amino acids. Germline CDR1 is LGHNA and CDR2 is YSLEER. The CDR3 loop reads CASSQVAGGIGDEQFF. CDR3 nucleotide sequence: TGCGCCAGCAGCCAAGTGGCTGGCGGGATTGGCGATGAGCAGTTCTTC.

Written as DNA, the CDR3 is TGCGCCAGCAGCCAAGTAGGGAAGTTCGGAAACACCATATATTTT. This sequence encodes CASSQVGKFGNTIYF. The chain uses TRBV4-3 and TRBJ1-3, with unresolved D. V dropped 1 base and J dropped 4 bases, with 11 bases sitting between them. The CDR3 spans 15 residues. The germline V gene encodes CDR1 LGHNA and CDR2 YSLEER.

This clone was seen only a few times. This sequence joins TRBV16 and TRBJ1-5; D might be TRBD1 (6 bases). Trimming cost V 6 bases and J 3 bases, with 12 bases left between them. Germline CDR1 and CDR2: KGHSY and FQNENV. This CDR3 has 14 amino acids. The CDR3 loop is CASRRTDINQPQHF. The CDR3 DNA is TGTGCCAGCAGACGGACAGATATCAATCAGCCCCAGCATTTT.

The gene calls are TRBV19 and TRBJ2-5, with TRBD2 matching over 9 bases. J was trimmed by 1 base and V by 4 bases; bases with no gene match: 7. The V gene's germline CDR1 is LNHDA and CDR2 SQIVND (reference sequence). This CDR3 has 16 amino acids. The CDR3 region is CASSTGLAPPQETQYF. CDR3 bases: TGTGCCAGTAGTACCGGACTAGCGCCTCCCCAAGAGACCCAGTACTTC.

In DNA, the CDR3 is TGTGCCACCAGCAGAGATCAGGGCAGAAACACTAACTATGGCTACACCTTC. It specifies CATSRDQGRNTNYGYTF. The chain uses TRBV15 and TRBJ1-2, with D possibly being TRBD1 (5 bases). The V and J ends lost 0 bases and 0 bases respectively, with 14 bases between them. The germline CDR1 and CDR2 sequences are LNHNV and YYDKDF (reference sequence). This CDR3 has 17 amino acids.

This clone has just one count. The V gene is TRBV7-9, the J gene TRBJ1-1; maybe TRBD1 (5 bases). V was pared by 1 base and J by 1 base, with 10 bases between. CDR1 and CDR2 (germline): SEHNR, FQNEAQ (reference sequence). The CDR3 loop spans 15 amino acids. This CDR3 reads CASSLVGRENTEAFF. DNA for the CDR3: TGTGCCAGCAGCTTAGTCGGCAGGGAGAACACTGAAGCTTTCTTT. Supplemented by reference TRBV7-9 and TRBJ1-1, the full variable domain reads DTGVSQNPRHKITKRGQNVTFRCDPISEHNRLYWYRQTLGQGPEFLTYFQNEAQLEKSRLLSDRFSAERPKGSFSTLEIQRTEQGDSAMYLCASSLVGRENTEAFFGQGTRLTVV.

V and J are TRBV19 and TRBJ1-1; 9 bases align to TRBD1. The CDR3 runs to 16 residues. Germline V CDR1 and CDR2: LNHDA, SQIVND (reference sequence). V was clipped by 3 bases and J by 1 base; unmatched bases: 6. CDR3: CASSMKQGARNTEAFF. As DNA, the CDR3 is TGTGCCAGTAGTATGAAACAGGGGGCGCGGAACACTGAAGCTTTCTTT.

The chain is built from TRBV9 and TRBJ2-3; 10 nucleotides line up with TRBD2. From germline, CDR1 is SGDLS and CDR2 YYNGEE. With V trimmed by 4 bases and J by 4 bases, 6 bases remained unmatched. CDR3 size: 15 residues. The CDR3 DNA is TGTGCCAGCAGCTCCCTAGCGGGAGAGGCAGATACGCAGTATTTT. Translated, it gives CASSSLAGEADTQYF.

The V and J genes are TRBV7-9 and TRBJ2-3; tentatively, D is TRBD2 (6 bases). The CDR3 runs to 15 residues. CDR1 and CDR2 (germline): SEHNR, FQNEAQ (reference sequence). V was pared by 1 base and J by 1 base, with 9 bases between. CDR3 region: CASSLVASGTDTQYF. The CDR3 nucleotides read TGTGCCAGCAGCTTAGTGGCTAGCGGCACAGATACGCAGTATTTT.

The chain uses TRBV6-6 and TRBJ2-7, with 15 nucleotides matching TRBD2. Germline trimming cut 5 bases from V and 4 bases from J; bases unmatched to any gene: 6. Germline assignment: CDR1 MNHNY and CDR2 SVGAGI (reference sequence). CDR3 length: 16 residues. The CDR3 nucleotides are TGTGCCAGCAGTAATTTAGGACTAGCGGGAGGGTACGAGCAGTACTTC. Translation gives CASSNLGLAGGYEQYF.

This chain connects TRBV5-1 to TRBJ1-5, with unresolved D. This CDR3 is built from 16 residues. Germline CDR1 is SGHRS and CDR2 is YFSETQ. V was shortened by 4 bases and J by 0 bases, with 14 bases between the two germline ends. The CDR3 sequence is CASSPGGPYSNQPQHF. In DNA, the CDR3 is TGCGCCAGCAGCCCCGGTGGACCCTATAGCAATCAGCCCCAGCATTTT.

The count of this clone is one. As DNA, the CDR3 is TGTGCCAGCAGCGATGGACTAAGCGGGAGATTATCCGAGCAGTACTTC. It translates to CASSDGLSGRLSEQYF. The chain uses TRBV7-9 and TRBJ2-7; TRBD2 agrees at 8 bases. V gave up 5 bases and J gave up 6 bases; unmatched junction bases: 15. The CDR3 totals 16 residues. Germline values: CDR1 SEHNR, CDR2 FQNEAQ (reference sequence). The full variable domain, in which reference TRBV7-9 and TRBJ2-7 provide the parts outside the CDR3, is DTGVSQNPRHKITKRGQNVTFRCDPISEHNRLYWYRQTLGQGPEFLTYFQNEAQLEKSRLLSDRFSAERPKGSFSTLEIQRTEQGDSAMYLCASSDGLSGRLSEQYFGPGTRLTVT.

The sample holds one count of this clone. CDR3 bases: TGTGCCAGCAGCCTCGACAGGAGGACCGGGGAGCTGTTTTTT. It codes for CASSLDRRTGELFF. The J gene is TRBJ2-2, the V gene TRBV11-3; D might be TRBD1 (6 bases). V gave up 5 bases and J gave up 5 bases, with 12 bases separating them. Germline loops: CDR1 SGHNT, CDR2 YENEEA. The CDR3 runs to 14 residues.

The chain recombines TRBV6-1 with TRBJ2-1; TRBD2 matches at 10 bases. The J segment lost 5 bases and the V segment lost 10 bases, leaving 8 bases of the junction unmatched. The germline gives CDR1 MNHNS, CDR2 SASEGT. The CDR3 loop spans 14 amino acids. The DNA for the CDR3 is TGTGCCACACGCCTAGCGGGAGCTGACAATGAGCAGTTCTTC. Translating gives CATRLAGADNEQFF.

The CDR3: CASSPPTSGRAPGELFF. The CDR3 region has the DNA TGCGCCAGCAGCCCCCCAACTAGCGGGAGGGCCCCCGGGGAGCTGTTTTTT. The gene calls are TRBV4-1 and TRBJ2-2; 13 bases fit TRBD2. This CDR3 has 17 amino acids. J lost 6 bases, V lost 4 bases, and 8 bases had no gene match. Germline V lookup: CDR1 MGHRA, CDR2 YSYEKL.

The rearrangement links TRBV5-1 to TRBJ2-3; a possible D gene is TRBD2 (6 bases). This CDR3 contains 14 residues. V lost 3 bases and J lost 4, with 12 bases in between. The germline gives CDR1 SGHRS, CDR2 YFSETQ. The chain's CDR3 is CASSSSGSADTQYF. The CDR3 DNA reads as TGCGCCAGCAGCTCTTCCGGGAGCGCAGATACGCAGTATTTT.